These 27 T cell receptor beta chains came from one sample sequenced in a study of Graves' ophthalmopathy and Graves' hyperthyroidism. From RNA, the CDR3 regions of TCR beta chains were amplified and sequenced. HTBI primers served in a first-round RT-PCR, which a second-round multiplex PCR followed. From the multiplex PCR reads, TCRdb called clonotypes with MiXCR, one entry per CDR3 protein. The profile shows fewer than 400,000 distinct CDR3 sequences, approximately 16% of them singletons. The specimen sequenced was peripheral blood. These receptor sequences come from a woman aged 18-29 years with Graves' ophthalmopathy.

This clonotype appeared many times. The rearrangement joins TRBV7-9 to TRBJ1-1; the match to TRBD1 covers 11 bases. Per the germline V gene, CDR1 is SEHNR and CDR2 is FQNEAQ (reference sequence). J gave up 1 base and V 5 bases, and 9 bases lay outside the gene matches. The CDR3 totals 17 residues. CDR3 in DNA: TGTGCCAGCAGCGTAGGACAGGGGGCGGTAGAGAACACTGAAGCTTTCTTT. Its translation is CASSVGQGAVENTEAFF.

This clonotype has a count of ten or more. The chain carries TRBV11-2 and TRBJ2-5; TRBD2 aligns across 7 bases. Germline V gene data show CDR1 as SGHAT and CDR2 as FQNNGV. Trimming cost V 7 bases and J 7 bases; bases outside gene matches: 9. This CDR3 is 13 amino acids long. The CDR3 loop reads CASTPSGGGTQYF. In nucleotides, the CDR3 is TGTGCCAGCACCCCCTCAGGCGGGGGGACCCAGTACTTC.

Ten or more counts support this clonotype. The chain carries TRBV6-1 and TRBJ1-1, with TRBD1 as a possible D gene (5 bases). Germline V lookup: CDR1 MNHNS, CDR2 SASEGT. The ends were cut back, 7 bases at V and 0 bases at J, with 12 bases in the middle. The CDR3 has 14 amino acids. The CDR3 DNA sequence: TGTGCCAGCACTAGGGGAGGGTTGAACACTGAAGCTTTCTTT. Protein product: CASTRGGLNTEAFF.

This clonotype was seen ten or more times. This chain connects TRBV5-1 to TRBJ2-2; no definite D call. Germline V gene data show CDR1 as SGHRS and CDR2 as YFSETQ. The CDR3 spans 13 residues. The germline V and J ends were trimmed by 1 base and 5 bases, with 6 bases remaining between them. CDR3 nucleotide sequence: TGCGCCAGCAGCTTGTCAGAGACCGGGGAGCTGTTTTTT. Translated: CASSLSETGELFF.

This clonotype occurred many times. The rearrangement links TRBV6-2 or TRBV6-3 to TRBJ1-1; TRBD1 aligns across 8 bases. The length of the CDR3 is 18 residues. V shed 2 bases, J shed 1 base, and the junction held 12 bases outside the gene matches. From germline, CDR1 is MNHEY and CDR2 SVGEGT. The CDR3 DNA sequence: TGTGCCAGCAGTTACGGGGAACGACTTGACAGGGGGAACACTGAAGCTTTCTTT. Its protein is CASSYGERLDRGNTEAFF.

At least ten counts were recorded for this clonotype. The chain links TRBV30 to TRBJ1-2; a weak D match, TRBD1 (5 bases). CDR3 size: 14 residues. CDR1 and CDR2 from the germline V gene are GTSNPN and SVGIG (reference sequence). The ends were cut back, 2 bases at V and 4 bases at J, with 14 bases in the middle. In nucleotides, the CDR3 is TGTGCCTGGAGTATCGGCAGGGCGTCCTATGGCTACACCTTC. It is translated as CAWSIGRASYGYTF.

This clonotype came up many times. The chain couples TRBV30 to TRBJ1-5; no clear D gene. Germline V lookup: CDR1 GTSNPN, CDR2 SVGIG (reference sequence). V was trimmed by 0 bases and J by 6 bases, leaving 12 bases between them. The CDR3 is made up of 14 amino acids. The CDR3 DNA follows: TGTGCCTGGAGTGTGTCTTTAGACGGTCAGCCCCAGCATTTT. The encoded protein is CAWSVSLDGQPQHF.

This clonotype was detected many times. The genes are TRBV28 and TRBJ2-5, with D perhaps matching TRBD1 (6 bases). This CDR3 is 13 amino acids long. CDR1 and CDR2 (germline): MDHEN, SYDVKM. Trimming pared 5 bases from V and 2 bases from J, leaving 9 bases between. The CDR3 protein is CASSTGLQETQYF. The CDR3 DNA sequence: TGTGCCAGCAGTACAGGGTTACAAGAGACCCAGTACTTC.

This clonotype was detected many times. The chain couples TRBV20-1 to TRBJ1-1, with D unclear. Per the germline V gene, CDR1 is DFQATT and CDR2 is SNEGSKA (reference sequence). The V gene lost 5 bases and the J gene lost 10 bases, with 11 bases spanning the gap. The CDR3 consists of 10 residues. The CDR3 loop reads CSARRGVAFF. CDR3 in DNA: TGCAGTGCTCGGCGGGGTGTAGCTTTCTTT.

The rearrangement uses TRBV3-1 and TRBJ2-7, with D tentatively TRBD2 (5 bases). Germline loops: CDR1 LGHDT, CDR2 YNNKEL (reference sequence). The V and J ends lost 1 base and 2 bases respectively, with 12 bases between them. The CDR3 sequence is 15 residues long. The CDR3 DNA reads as TGTGCCAGCAGCCAAGGGACTGGGCTCCCCTACGAGCAGTACTTC. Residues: CASSQGTGLPYEQYF.

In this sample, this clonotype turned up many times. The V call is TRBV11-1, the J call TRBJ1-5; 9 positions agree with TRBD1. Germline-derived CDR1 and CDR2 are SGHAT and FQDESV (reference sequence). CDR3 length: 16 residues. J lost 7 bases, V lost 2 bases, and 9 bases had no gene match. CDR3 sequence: CASSLILGQGEQPQHF. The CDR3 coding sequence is TGTGCCAGCAGCTTAATCCTGGGACAGGGAGAACAGCCCCAGCATTTT.

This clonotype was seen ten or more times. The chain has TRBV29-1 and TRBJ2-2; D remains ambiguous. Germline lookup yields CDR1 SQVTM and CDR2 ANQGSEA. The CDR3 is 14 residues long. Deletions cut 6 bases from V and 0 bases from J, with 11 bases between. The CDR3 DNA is TGCAGCGTAGCCCTCACAGCGAACACCGGGGAGCTGTTTTTT. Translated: CSVALTANTGELFF.

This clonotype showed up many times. The CDR3 DNA is TGTGCCAGCAGCCCCGAGGCGGGGTTTAATTCACCCCTCCACTTT. Its translation: CASSPEAGFNSPLHF. The V call is TRBV7-6, the J call TRBJ1-6, with D unresolved. This CDR3 spans 15 amino acids. The germline gives CDR1 SGHVS, CDR2 FNYEAQ. The V end lost 5 bases, the J end lost 6 bases, and 14 bases lay between the germline ends.

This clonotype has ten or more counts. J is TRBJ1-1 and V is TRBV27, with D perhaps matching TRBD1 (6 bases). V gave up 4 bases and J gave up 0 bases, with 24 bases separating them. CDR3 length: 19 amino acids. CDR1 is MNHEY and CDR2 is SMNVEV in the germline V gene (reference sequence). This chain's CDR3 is CASSSTLDRTAYLNTEAFF. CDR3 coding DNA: TGTGCCAGCAGTTCCACGCTTGACAGGACCGCGTACCTGAACACTGAAGCTTTCTTT.

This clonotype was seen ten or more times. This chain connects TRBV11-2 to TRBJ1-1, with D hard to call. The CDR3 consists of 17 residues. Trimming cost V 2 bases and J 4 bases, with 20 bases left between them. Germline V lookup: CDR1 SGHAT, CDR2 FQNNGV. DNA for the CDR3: TGTGCCAGCAGCTTAAACCCCACACAACCTTCGGGCACTGAAGCTTTCTTT. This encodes CASSLNPTQPSGTEAFF.

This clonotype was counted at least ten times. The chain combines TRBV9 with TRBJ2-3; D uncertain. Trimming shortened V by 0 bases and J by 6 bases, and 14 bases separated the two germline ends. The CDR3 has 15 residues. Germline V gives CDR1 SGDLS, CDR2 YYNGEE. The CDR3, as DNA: TGTGCCAGCAGCGTAGCCTGGCTGGCCGTGGATACGCAGTATTTT. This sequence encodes CASSVAWLAVDTQYF.

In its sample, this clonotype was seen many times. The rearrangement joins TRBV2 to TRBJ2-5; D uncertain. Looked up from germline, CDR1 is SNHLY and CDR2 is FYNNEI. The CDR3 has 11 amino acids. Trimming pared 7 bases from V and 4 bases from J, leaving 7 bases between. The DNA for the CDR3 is TGTGCCAGCACCGAGCTAGAGACCCAGTACTTC. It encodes CASTELETQYF.

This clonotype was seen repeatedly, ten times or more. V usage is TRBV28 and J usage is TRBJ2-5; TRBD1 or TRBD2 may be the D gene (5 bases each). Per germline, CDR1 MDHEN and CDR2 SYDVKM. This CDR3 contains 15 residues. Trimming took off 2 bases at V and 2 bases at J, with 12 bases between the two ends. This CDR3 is CASSLRSGSQETQYF. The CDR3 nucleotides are TGTGCCAGCAGTTTACGGTCAGGGAGTCAAGAGACCCAGTACTTC.

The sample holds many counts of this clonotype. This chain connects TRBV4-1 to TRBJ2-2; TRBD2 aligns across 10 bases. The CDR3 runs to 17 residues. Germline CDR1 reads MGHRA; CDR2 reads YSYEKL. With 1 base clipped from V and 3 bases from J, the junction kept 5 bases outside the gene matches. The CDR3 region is CASSQGLAGVHTGELFF. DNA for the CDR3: TGCGCCAGCAGCCAAGGGCTAGCGGGAGTACACACCGGGGAGCTGTTTTTT.

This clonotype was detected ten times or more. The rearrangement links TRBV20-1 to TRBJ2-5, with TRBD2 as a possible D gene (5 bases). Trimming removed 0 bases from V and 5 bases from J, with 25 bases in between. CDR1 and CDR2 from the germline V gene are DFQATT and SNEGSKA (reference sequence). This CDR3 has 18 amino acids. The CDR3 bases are TGCAGTGCTAGAGATCTCGGGAATAGTGGTGGGAAGAGGGAGACCCAGTACTTC. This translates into CSARDLGNSGGKRETQYF.

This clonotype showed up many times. The CDR3 region has the DNA TGTGCCAGCAAAACCGACAGGGACCTGTTCATGAACACTGAAGCTTTCTTT. It codes for CASKTDRDLFMNTEAFF. This chain connects TRBV6-4 to TRBJ1-1, with 7 bases identical to TRBD1. V shed 7 bases and J 0 bases; nucleotides not matched to a gene: 14. The CDR3 consists of 17 residues. The germline gives CDR1 MRHNA, CDR2 SNTAGT.

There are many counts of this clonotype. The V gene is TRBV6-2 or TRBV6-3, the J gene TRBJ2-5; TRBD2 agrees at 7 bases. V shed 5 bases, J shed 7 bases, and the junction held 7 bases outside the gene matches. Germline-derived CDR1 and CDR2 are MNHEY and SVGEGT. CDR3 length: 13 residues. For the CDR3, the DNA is TGTGCCAGCAGTCCCTCCCAGCGGGGGACCCAGTACTTC. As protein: CASSPSQRGTQYF.

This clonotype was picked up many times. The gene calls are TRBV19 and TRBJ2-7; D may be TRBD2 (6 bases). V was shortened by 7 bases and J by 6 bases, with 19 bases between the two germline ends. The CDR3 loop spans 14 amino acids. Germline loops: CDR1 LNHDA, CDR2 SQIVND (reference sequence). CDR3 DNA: TGTGCCAGTACCCCGGCTGCCGGGACTGGCGAGCAGTACTTC. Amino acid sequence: CASTPAAGTGEQYF.

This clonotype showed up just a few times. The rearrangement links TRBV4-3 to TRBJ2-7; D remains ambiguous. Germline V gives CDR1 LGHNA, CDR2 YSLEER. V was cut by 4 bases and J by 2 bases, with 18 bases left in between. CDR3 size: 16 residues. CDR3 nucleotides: TGCGCCAGCAGCCTGAGGCCATTTAGTTCTCCCTACGAGCAGTACTTC. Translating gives CASSLRPFSSPYEQYF.

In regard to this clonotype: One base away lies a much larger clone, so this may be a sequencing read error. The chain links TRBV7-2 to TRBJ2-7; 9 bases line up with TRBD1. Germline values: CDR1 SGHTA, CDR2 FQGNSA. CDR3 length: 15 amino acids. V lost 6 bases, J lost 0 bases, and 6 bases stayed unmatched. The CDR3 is CASRVTGGPSYEQYF. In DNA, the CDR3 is TGTGCCAGCAGAGTCACAGGGGGCCCCTCCTACGAGCAGTACTTC.

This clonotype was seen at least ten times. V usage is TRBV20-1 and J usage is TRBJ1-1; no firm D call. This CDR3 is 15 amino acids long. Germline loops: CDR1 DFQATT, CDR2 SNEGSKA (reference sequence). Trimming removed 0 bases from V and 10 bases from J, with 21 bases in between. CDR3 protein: CSARDRRDGGNRAFF. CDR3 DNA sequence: TGCAGTGCTAGAGATAGGCGTGACGGCGGAAATAGAGCTTTCTTT.

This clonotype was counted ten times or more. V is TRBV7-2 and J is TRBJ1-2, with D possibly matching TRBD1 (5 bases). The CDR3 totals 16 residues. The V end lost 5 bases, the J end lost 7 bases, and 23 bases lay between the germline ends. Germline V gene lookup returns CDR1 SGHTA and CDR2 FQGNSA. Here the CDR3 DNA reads TGTGCCAGCAGCCATTGGAGGCAGGGAGGGGTGGTTGGCTACACCTTC. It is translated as CASSHWRQGGVVGYTF. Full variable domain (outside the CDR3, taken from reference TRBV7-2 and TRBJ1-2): GAGVSQSPSNKVTEKGKDVELRCDPISGHTALYWYRQSLGQGLEFLIYFQGNSAPDKSGLPSDRFSAERTGGSVSTLTIQRTQQEDSAVYLCASSHWRQGGVVGYTFGSGTRLTVV.